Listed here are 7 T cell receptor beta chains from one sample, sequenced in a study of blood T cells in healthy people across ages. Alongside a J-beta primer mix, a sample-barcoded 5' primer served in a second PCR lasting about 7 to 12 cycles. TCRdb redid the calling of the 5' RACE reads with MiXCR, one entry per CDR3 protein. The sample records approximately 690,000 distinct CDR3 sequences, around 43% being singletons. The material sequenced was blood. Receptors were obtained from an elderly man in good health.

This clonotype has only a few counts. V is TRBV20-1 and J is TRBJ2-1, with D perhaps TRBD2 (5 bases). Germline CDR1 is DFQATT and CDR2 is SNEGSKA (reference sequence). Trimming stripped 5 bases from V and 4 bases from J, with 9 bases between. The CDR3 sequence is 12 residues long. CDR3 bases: TGCAGTGCTCTTCGAGGGTACAATGAGCAGTTCTTC. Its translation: CSALRGYNEQFF.

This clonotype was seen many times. The CDR3 DNA reads TGTGCCAGCAGTCTCGGACTAGCGGGGGGGCAGCAGTTCTTC. This gives the protein CASSLGLAGGQQFF. The V call is TRBV6-2 or TRBV6-3, the J call TRBJ2-1; 15 bases map to TRBD2. Trimming took 5 bases from V and 11 from J; bases not matched to a gene: 4. The CDR3 is 14 amino acids. CDR1 MNHEY and CDR2 SVGEGT come from the germline V gene.

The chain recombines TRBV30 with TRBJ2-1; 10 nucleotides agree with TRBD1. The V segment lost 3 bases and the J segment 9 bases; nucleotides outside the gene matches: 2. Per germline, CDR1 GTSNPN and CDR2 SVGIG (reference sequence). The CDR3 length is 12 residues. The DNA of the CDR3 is TGTGCCTGGAGAGGGACAGGGGCTGAGCAGTTCTTC. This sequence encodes CAWRGTGAEQFF.

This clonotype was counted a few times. The CDR3 sequence: CSATGAAGGQETQYF. The CDR3 DNA sequence: TGCAGTGCAACGGGGGCAGCGGGGGGACAAGAGACCCAGTACTTC. The chain has TRBV20-1 and TRBJ2-5, with 9 bases fitting TRBD2. The CDR3 loop spans 15 amino acids. V was clipped by 6 bases and J by 2 bases; unmatched bases: 10. Germline V gives CDR1 DFQATT, CDR2 SNEGSKA (reference sequence).

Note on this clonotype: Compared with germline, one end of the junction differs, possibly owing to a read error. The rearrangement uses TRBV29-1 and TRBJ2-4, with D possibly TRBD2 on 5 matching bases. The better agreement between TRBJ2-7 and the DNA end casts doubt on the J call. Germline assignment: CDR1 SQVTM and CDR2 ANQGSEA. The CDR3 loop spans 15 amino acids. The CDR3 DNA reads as TGCGGCGTTGAAGGGAAAGAGGGAGCAACCTACGAGCAGTACTTC. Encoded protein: CGVEGKEGATYEQYF.

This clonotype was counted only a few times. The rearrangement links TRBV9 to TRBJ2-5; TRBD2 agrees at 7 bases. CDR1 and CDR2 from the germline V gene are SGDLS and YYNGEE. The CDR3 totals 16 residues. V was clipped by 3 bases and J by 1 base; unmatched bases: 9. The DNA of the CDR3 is TGTGCCAGCAGCGGGGGGGGTAGCGGGTTCCAAGAGACCCAGTACTTC. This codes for CASSGGGSGFQETQYF.

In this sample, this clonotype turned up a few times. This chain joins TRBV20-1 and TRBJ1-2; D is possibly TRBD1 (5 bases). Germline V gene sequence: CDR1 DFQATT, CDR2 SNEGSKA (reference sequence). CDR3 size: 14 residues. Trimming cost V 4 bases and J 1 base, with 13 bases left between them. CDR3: CSATPGGDNYGYTF. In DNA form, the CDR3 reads TGCAGTGCTACCCCCGGGGGGGATAACTATGGCTACACCTTC.